The TCR delta chain described here comes from a study of γδ T cells in repeated Plasmodium falciparum infection. As concerns this clone: TCRdb records a much larger clone's protein for this DNA, with a difference at residue 13 that likely arises from a read error; the protein given is the translation of the DNA.

CDR3 size: 16 residues. In germline, CDR1 is TSWWSYY, CDR2 QGS. Flow sorting of PBMC yielded separate Vgamma9/Vdelta2+ and Vdelta2-negative gammadelta T cell populations for bulk repertoire analysis. TCRdb used CATT to re-call clones from the multiplex PCR reads. The repertoire holds tens of thousands of delta-chain clones, with less than 2% as singletons. This TCR was recovered from a pool of human donors (malaria-infected and uninfected, not separated). The sample consisted of gamma-delta T cells from blood. The gene calls are TRDV1 and TRDJ1, with D possibly being TRDD2 (5 bases). The J gene, not given by TCRdb, was assigned here from a germline match of the nucleotide sequence. CDR3 DNA sequence: TGTGCTCTTGGGGAACTTACCCTTCTTAGTACCGATAGACTCATCTTT. Amino acid sequence: CALGELTLLSTDRLIF.